These 3 T cell receptor beta chains were sequenced from one sample in a study of T cell changes during pregnancy in multiple sclerosis. Only in-frame clones appear in the TCRdb table, and some are missing; sequencing was by immunoSEQ multiplex PCR. Of approximately 70,000 clones listed, about 90% are singletons. Here the sequenced sample was peripheral blood, taken after pregnancy. The receptor source for this set is a female donor with multiple sclerosis, enrolled in a pregnancy study.

The table lists this clone with a count of one. The chain joins TRBV7-2 to TRBJ2-3, with 7 positions matching TRBD1. This CDR3 has 17 residues. Trimming cost V 1 base and J 0 bases; bases outside gene matches: 7. Germline CDR1 reads SGHTA; CDR2 reads FQGNSA. CDR3: CASSLGGTDTSTDTQYF. For the CDR3, the DNA is TGTGCCAGCAGCTTAGGAGGGACAGATACTAGCACAGATACGCAGTATTTT.

V and J are TRBV25-1 and TRBJ2-3; 7 nucleotides match TRBD2. Germline V gene lookup returns CDR1 MGHDK and CDR2 SYGVNS. This CDR3 has 15 amino acids. The V gene end was trimmed by 2 bases and the J gene end by 6 bases; junction bases not matched to a gene: 8. In DNA, the CDR3 is TGTGCCAGCAGTGAACCAGCGGGGCCAGGGGATACGCAGTATTTT. Amino acid sequence: CASSEPAGPGDTQYF.

The CDR3 coding sequence is TGCGCCAGCAGCCATGGATTAGCGGGAGAAAACGAGCAGTACTTC. It is translated as CASSHGLAGENEQYF. The genes are TRBV5-1 and TRBJ2-7, with 9 positions matching TRBD2. The V gene's germline CDR1 is SGHRS and CDR2 YFSETQ. The CDR3 totals 15 residues. V dropped 4 bases and J dropped 5; count of bases not matched to a gene: 10.